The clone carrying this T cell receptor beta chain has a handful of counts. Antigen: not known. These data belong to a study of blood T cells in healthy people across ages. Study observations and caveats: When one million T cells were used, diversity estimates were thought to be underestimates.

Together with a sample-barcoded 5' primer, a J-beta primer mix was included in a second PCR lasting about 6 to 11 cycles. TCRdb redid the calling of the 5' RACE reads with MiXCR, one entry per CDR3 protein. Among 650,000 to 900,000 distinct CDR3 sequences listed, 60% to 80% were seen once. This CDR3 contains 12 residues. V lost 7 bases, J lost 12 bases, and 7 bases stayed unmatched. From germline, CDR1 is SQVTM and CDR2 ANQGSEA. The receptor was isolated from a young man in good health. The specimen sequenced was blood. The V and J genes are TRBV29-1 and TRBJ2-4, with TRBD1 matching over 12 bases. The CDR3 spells CSAGTGGSRQYF. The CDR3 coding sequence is TGCAGCGCCGGGACAGGGGGCAGTCGTCAGTACTTC.